This TCR beta chain derives from a study of blood T cell repertoires in COVID-19. On the study more broadly: Samples came from the United States, Italy and Spain, spanning acute and convalescent COVID-19.

Sequencing used immunoSEQ multiplex PCR; TCRdb keeps in-frame clones, though not all of them. The data contain approximately 230,000 clones, over 70% of them singletons. CDR3 size: 15 residues. V shed 6 bases and J 4 bases; nucleotides not matched to a gene: 10. The germline V gene encodes CDR1 LNHDA and CDR2 SQIVND (reference sequence). This TCR came from a man older than 75 with acute or convalescent COVID-19. Input material: peripheral blood. The chain recombines TRBV19 with TRBJ2-7; 9 nucleotides agree with TRBD1. The CDR3: CASSHGQGPLYEQYF. The CDR3 DNA reads TGTGCCAGTAGCCACGGACAGGGGCCGTTGTACGAGCAGTACTTC.